This T cell receptor beta chain was captured by sequencing in a study of blood T cell repertoires in COVID-19. Turning to the study itself: Sample material is recorded as cDNA or gDNA derived from T cells, B-cell-depleted T cells, or PBMCs.

Profiled with immunoSEQ multiplex PCR; TCRdb holds only in-frame clones, not every one. The sample holds hundreds of thousands of clones, roughly 88% seen once. The CDR3 consists of 15 residues. Germline CDR1 reads SGHRS; CDR2 reads YFSETQ. Losses at the gene ends were 5 bases for V and 4 bases for J; bases not matched to a gene: 8. This TCR was sampled from a woman aged 40 to 50 who had recovered from COVID-19. The rearrangement uses TRBV5-1 and TRBJ2-1; TRBD2 agrees at 8 bases. Sequenced material: peripheral blood. The CDR3: CASRQSGTRYNEQFF. DNA of the CDR3: TGCGCCAGCAGACAGTCCGGGACTAGGTACAATGAGCAGTTCTTC.